Shown below are 30 T cell receptor beta chains from a single sample sequenced in a study of blood T cell repertoires in COVID-19. Profiled with immunoSEQ multiplex PCR; TCRdb holds only in-frame clones, not every one. Here the sample spans 45,000 to 50,000 clones, roughly four fifths being singletons. Sequenced: peripheral blood. The source is a man between 35 and 55 years old with acute or convalescent COVID-19.

The chain employs TRBV2 and TRBJ1-5, with 7 bases lining up with TRBD1. This CDR3 spans 14 amino acids. V trimming: 6 bases; J trimming: 3 bases; junction bases outside the gene matches: 5. The V gene's germline CDR1 is SNHLY and CDR2 FYNNEI. The CDR3 coding sequence is TGTGCCAGCAGAGAGACAGGGCTCAATCAGCCCCAGCATTTT. It specifies CASRETGLNQPQHF.

The chain recombines TRBV7-2 with TRBJ1-5; D is undetermined. Looked up from germline, CDR1 is SGHTA and CDR2 is FQGNSA. With 1 base removed from V and 2 bases from J, the gap between germline ends came to 9 bases. The length of the CDR3 is 15 residues. CDR3 sequence: CASSLGGLGNQPQHF. The CDR3 DNA follows: TGTGCCAGCAGCTTAGGAGGGTTGGGCAATCAGCCCCAGCATTTT.

The V and J genes are TRBV6-5 and TRBJ1-2; 9 bases align to TRBD1. The CDR3 spans 14 residues. Germline CDR1 and CDR2: MNHEY and SVGAGI. The J segment lost 4 bases and the V segment lost 10 bases, leaving 10 bases of the junction unmatched. CDR3 amino acids: CAITGGPTTYGYTF. CDR3 DNA: TGTGCCATAACAGGGGGCCCGACTACCTATGGCTACACCTTC.

J is TRBJ1-2 and V is TRBV6-5, with TRBD1 as a possible D gene (5 bases). Germline V gives CDR1 MNHEY, CDR2 SVGAGI. The CDR3 sequence is 13 residues long. Deletions cut 6 bases from V and 1 base from J, with 9 bases between. As DNA, the CDR3 is TGTGCCAGCAGAGAGACAGTTAACTATGGCTACACCTTC. It specifies CASRETVNYGYTF.

The V call is TRBV28, the J call TRBJ2-1; weak D call: TRBD2 (6 bases). The CDR3 contains 11 residues. The V and J ends lost 4 bases and 15 bases respectively, with 13 bases between them. Germline-derived CDR1 and CDR2 are MDHEN and SYDVKM. CDR3: CASSSGVSGFF. The CDR3 nucleotides are TGTGCCAGCAGTTCGGGGGTTTCGGGGTTCTTC.

The chain recombines TRBV24-1 with TRBJ2-1, with 12 bases aligning to TRBD2. Germline trimming cut 1 base from V and 4 bases from J; bases unmatched to any gene: 1. Germline V gene lookup returns CDR1 KGHDR and CDR2 SFDVKD. This CDR3 is 16 amino acids long. The CDR3 sequence is CATSDFTSGGYNEQFF. The DNA of the CDR3 is TGTGCCACCAGTGATTTTACTAGCGGGGGGTACAATGAGCAGTTCTTC.

The CDR3 DNA reads as TGTGCCAGCAGCTTGGATGCGGGGGGGCCTGAGACCCAGTACTTC. Its protein is CASSLDAGGPETQYF. The rearrangement uses TRBV5-4 and TRBJ2-5; TRBD2 matches 9 bases. Germline loops: CDR1 SGHNT, CDR2 YYREEE (reference sequence). This CDR3 is built from 15 residues. J gave up 5 bases and V 0 bases, and 5 bases lay outside the gene matches.

This rearrangement joins TRBV25-1 to TRBJ1-2, with 9 nucleotides matching TRBD1. The germline gives CDR1 MGHDK, CDR2 SYGVNS. The CDR3 runs 13 residues. The J segment lost 6 bases and the V segment lost 3 bases, leaving 2 bases of the junction unmatched. The CDR3 is CASSEGQGDGYTF. The CDR3 region has the DNA TGTGCCAGCAGTGAGGGACAGGGTGATGGCTACACCTTC.

The chain couples TRBV19 to TRBJ1-2; tentatively, D is TRBD1 (5 bases). V was clipped by 1 base and J by 3 bases, with 12 bases between them. This CDR3 is built from 15 residues. Germline V gene lookup returns CDR1 LNHDA and CDR2 SQIVND (reference sequence). This CDR3 reads CASSIAKGRDYGYTF. In DNA form, the CDR3 reads TGTGCCAGTAGTATAGCGAAGGGGCGCGACTATGGCTACACCTTC.

This clone was counted a few times. The J gene is TRBJ1-1, the V gene TRBV6-5; D unclear. CDR1 MNHEY and CDR2 SVGAGI come from the germline V gene. Trimming took off 6 bases at V and 3 bases at J, with 11 bases between the two ends. The CDR3 length is 13 residues. The CDR3 region has the DNA TGTGCCAGCAGCAATGTACAGTACACTGAAGCTTTCTTT. It codes for CASSNVQYTEAFF.

The genes are TRBV5-4 and TRBJ1-6; possibly TRBD1 for D (5 bases). The CDR3 is 13 amino acids. The V end lost 3 bases, the J end lost 13 bases, and 14 bases lay between the germline ends. CDR1 SGHNT and CDR2 YYREEE come from the germline V gene (reference sequence). The CDR3 DNA reads as TGTGCCAGCAGCTCCGGGTGGGGGGTCCCCCTCCACTTT. It is translated as CASSSGWGVPLHF.

This chain links TRBV7-3 with TRBJ2-1, with D possibly matching TRBD2 (6 bases). The CDR3 spans 16 residues. V was clipped by 5 bases and J by 0 bases, with 14 bases between them. The germline CDR1 and CDR2 sequences are SGHTA and FQGTGA. The CDR3 region has the DNA TGTGCCAGCAGCGCAAGGCGGGGAAGCTCCTACAATGAGCAGTTCTTC. Translating gives CASSARRGSSYNEQFF.

The chain recombines TRBV4-1 with TRBJ2-2; 9 bases are shared with TRBD1. The germline V gene has CDR1 MGHRA and CDR2 YSYEKL. V gave up 4 bases and J gave up 7 bases; unmatched junction bases: 4. The CDR3 covers 14 residues. As DNA, the CDR3 is TGCGCCAGCAGCCTACAGGGGGCTGGCGGGGAGCTGTTTTTT. It is translated as CASSLQGAGGELFF.

Only one count was recorded for this clone. J is TRBJ1-3 and V is TRBV18, with 9 positions matching TRBD1. Per germline, CDR1 KGHSH and CDR2 LQKENI. The trim removed 6 bases at V and 7 bases at J, leaving 16 bases unmatched. The CDR3 runs 17 residues. The CDR3 nucleotides read TGTGCCAGCTCGAACCAACCCGGGGGACAGGGACTGAACACCATATATTTT. It is translated as CASSNQPGGQGLNTIYF.

J is TRBJ2-2 and V is TRBV18; 7 nucleotides align to TRBD1. The CDR3 loop spans 14 amino acids. V shed 4 bases, J shed 5 bases, and the junction held 4 bases outside the gene matches. Germline lookup yields CDR1 KGHSH and CDR2 LQKENI. The CDR3 bases are TGTGCCAGCTCACAGGGGGCTTCGACCGGGGAGCTGTTTTTT. Its protein is CASSQGASTGELFF. The complete variable domain, with remaining parts taken from reference TRBV18 and TRBJ2-2, reads NAGVMQNPRHLVRRRGQEARLRCSPMKGHSHVYWYRQLPEEGLKFMVYLQKENIIDESGMPKERFSAEFPKEGPSILRIQQVVRGDSAAYFCASSQGASTGELFFGEGSRLTVL.

The chain is built from TRBV5-1 and TRBJ2-2; no definite D call. Germline V gene lookup returns CDR1 SGHRS and CDR2 YFSETQ. The CDR3 has 12 amino acids. V lost 0 bases, J lost 7 bases, and 4 bases lay in between. CDR3 DNA sequence: TGCGCCAGCAGCTTGGAGCTCGGGGAGCTGTTTTTT. Amino acids: CASSLELGELFF.

The chain links TRBV6-5 to TRBJ1-5, with a tentative D call TRBD1 (5 bases). V dropped 6 bases and J dropped 15 bases, with 15 bases sitting between them. The CDR3 is 11 amino acids. CDR1 is MNHEY, CDR2 SVGAGI, per germline. Here the CDR3 DNA reads TGTGCCAGCAGCCTCCGGGACGGGAGGCATTTT. Its protein is CASSLRDGRHF.

This clone was found once. The chain employs TRBV5-5 and TRBJ1-5; the D gene is possibly TRBD1 (6 bases). Germline CDR1 is SGHKS and CDR2 is YYEKEE (reference sequence). V gave up 4 bases and J gave up 4 bases, with 12 bases separating them. There are 14 residues in the CDR3. In nucleotides, the CDR3 is TGTGCCAGCAGCCCCGGGACAAAAAATCAGCCCCAGCATTTT. Amino acid sequence: CASSPGTKNQPQHF.

V is TRBV18 and J is TRBJ1-2; no reliable D call. This CDR3 is built from 13 residues. Deletions cut 0 bases from V and 9 bases from J, with 11 bases between. Germline lookup yields CDR1 KGHSH and CDR2 LQKENI. The CDR3 DNA is TGTGCCAGCTCACCACCCAGTTTGCCGAGCTACACCTTC. Translation gives CASSPPSLPSYTF. Drawing the rest from reference TRBV18 and TRBJ1-2, the complete variable domain is NAGVMQNPRHLVRRRGQEARLRCSPMKGHSHVYWYRQLPEEGLKFMVYLQKENIIDESGMPKERFSAEFPKEGPSILRIQQVVRGDSAAYFCASSPPSLPSYTFGSGTRLTVV.

This chain joins TRBV5-4 and TRBJ1-2; D perhaps matches TRBD1 (6 bases). V was cut by 4 bases and J by 4 bases, with 17 bases left in between. Germline CDR1 reads SGHNT; CDR2 reads YYREEE (reference sequence). This CDR3 has 15 residues. In DNA form, the CDR3 reads TGTGCCAGCAGCCTCGACAGGAAGCCATCCTATGGCTACACCTTC. This codes for CASSLDRKPSYGYTF.

The rearrangement joins TRBV4-2 to TRBJ2-5; 10 bases align to TRBD2. This CDR3 has 16 residues. J lost 2 bases, V lost 1 base, and 4 bases had no gene match. Germline V gene data show CDR1 as LGHNA and CDR2 as YNFKEQ. CDR3 amino acids: CASSQAPAGGQETQYF. For the CDR3, the DNA is TGTGCCAGCAGCCAAGCGCCAGCGGGGGGGCAAGAGACCCAGTACTTC.

This chain uses TRBV19 with TRBJ2-3, with TRBD2 matching 12 bases. Germline trimming cut 6 bases from V and 7 bases from J; bases unmatched to any gene: 8. Germline-derived CDR1 and CDR2 are LNHDA and SQIVND (reference sequence). This CDR3 comprises 15 residues. The CDR3 nucleotides read TGTGCCAGTAGCCACCTAGCGGGGGGGGCCAATACGCAGTATTTT. Translation gives CASSHLAGGANTQYF.

The rearrangement uses TRBV7-2 and TRBJ1-2; D is possibly TRBD1 (6 bases). The germline CDR1 and CDR2 sequences are SGHTA and FQGNSA. The CDR3 contains 14 residues. Trimming took 6 bases from V and 7 from J, leaving 18 bases between them. The CDR3 nucleotides read TGTGCCAGCAGTCCTCTGACAGGATCAGCTGGCTACACCTTC. It codes for CASSPLTGSAGYTF.

V usage is TRBV5-6 and J usage is TRBJ1-4; TRBD1 matches 7 bases. The V gene's germline CDR1 is SGHDT and CDR2 YYEEEE. V dropped 3 bases and J dropped 0; count of bases not matched to a gene: 11. The CDR3 has 18 residues. As DNA, the CDR3 is TGTGCCAGCAGCTCGGACAGGAGGAGGCTACCAACTAATGAAAAACTGTTTTTT. Translated: CASSSDRRRLPTNEKLFF. The full variable domain, rest sourced from reference TRBV5-6 and TRBJ1-4, is DAGVTQSPTHLIKTRGQQVTLRCSPKSGHDTVSWYQQALGQGPQFIFQYYEEEERQRGNFPDRFSGHQFPNYSSELNVNALLLGDSALYLCASSSDRRRLPTNEKLFFGSGTQLSVL.

V gene TRBV6-5 combines with J gene TRBJ1-2; the match to TRBD1 covers 9 bases. Germline V gene sequence: CDR1 MNHEY, CDR2 SVGAGI. The CDR3 is made up of 15 amino acids. Trimming removed 5 bases from V and 5 bases from J; junction bases left unmatched: 9. In DNA, the CDR3 is TGTGCCAGCAGTCTTTTCTCCGGGACAGGGTATGGCTACACCTTC. It encodes CASSLFSGTGYGYTF.

The chain employs TRBV27 and TRBJ2-6; D remains ambiguous. The CDR3 is made up of 15 amino acids. Trimming removed 1 base at V and 0 bases at J, with 4 bases between. Germline V gene data show CDR1 as MNHEY and CDR2 as SMNVEV (reference sequence). The chain's CDR3 is CASSLYISGANVLTF. In nucleotides, the CDR3 is TGTGCCAGCAGTTTATACATCTCTGGGGCCAACGTCCTGACTTTC.

In its sample, this clone was seen once. This chain joins TRBV6-5 and TRBJ2-5; 7 positions agree with TRBD1. There are 14 residues in the CDR3. Germline CDR1 and CDR2: MNHEY and SVGAGI. The V and J ends lost 7 bases and 4 bases, in that order; junction bases with no gene match: 9. The CDR3 bases are TGTGCCAGCAAACTCACAGGGGTGCGAGAGACCCAGTACTTC. The encoded protein is CASKLTGVRETQYF.

The chain carries TRBV24-1 and TRBJ2-3, with D tentatively TRBD2 (6 bases). This CDR3 is built from 14 residues. Germline V gene data show CDR1 as KGHDR and CDR2 as SFDVKD. Trimming took off 1 base at V and 8 bases at J, with 12 bases between the two ends. The CDR3 coding sequence is TGTGCCACCAGTGATTTAAGGAGGGATGGTACGCAGTATTTT. Translating it yields CATSDLRRDGTQYF.

V and J are TRBV3-1 (or the pseudogene TRBV3-2) and TRBJ1-6, with 7 bases identical to TRBD1. The V segment lost 4 bases and the J segment 7 bases; nucleotides outside the gene matches: 4. From germline, CDR1 is LGHDT and CDR2 YNNKEL (reference sequence). The CDR3 has 14 residues. CDR3 amino acids: CASSLGQLNSPLHF. The CDR3 coding sequence is TGTGCCAGCAGCCTGGGACAGTTAAATTCACCCCTCCACTTT.

This clone was seen a few times. The chain employs TRBV6-5 and TRBJ2-7; 9 bases fit TRBD1. Germline CDR1 reads MNHEY; CDR2 reads SVGAGI. V shed 7 bases and J 10 bases; nucleotides not matched to a gene: 14. The CDR3 covers 14 residues. DNA for the CDR3: TGTGCCAGCAACGAACAGGGGGCATATGGGGAACAGTACTTC. Translating gives CASNEQGAYGEQYF.